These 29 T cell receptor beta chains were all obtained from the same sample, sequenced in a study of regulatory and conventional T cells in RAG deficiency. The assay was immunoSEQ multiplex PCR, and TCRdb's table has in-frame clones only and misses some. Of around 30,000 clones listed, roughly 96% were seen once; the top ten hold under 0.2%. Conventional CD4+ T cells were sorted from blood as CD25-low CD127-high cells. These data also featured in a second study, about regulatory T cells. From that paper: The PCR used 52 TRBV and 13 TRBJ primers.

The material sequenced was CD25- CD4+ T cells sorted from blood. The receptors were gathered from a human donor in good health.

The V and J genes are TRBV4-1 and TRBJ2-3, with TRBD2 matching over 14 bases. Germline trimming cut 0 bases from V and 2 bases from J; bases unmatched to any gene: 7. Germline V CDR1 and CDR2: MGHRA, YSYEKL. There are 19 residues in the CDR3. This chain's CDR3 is CASSQEARGLAGDTDTQYF. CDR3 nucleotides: TGCGCCAGCAGCCAAGAGGCTAGGGGACTAGCGGGGGACACAGATACGCAGTATTTT.

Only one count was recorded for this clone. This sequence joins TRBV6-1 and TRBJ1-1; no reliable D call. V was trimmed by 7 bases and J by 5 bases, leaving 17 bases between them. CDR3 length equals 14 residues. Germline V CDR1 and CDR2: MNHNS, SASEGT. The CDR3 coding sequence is TGTGCCAGCACCAGGACTGTTGCTGGGACTGAAGCTTTCTTT. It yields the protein CASTRTVAGTEAFF.

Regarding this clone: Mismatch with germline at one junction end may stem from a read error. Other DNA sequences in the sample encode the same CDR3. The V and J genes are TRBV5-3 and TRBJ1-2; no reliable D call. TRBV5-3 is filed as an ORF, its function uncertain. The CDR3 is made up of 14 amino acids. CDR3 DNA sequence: TGCGCCAGAAGCTTGCTTCCAGATAACTATGGCTACACCTTC. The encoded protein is CARSLLPDNYGYTF.

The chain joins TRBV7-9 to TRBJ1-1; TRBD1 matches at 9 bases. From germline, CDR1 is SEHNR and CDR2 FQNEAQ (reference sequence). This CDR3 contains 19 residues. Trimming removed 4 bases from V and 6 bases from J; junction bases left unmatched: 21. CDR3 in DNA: TGTGCCAGCAGCTCAAACCTACCGGGACAGGGTCGAGGCGGGCCTGAAGCTTTCTTT. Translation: CASSSNLPGQGRGGPEAFF.

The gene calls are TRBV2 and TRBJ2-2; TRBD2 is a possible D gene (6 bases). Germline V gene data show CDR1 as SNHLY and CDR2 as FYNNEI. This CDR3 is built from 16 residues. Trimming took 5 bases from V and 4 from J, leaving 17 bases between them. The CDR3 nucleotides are TGTGCCAGCAGTTCTCTGGGTATCGGGGGCACCGGGGAGCTGTTTTTT. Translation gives CASSSLGIGGTGELFF. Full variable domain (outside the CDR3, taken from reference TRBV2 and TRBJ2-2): EPEVTQTPSHQVTQMGQEVILRCVPISNHLYFYWYRQILGQKVEFLVSFYNNEISEKSEIFDDQFSVERPDGSNFTLKIRSTKLEDSAMYFCASSSLGIGGTGELFFGEGSRLTVL.

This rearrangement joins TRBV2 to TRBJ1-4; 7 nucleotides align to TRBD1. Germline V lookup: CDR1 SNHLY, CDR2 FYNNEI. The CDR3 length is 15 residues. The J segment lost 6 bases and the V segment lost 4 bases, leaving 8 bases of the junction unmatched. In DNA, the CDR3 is TGTGCCAGCAGTGGCAAGGGGGCTTCTTATGAAAAACTGTTTTTT. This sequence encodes CASSGKGASYEKLFF.

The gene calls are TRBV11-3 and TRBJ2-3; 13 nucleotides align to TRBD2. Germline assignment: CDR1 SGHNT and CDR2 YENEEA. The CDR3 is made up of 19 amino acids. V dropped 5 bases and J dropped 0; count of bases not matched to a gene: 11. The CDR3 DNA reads TGTGCCAGCAGCGTTAGACGGAGGACTAGCGGGGGTAGCACAGATACGCAGTATTTT. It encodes CASSVRRRTSGGSTDTQYF.

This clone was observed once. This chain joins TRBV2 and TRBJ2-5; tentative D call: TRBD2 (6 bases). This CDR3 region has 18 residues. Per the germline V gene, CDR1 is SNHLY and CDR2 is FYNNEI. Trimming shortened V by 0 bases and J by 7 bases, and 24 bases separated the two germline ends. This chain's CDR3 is CASSEAALANTFKRTQYF. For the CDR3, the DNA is TGTGCCAGCAGTGAAGCTGCCCTAGCGAATACATTCAAGAGGACCCAGTACTTC.

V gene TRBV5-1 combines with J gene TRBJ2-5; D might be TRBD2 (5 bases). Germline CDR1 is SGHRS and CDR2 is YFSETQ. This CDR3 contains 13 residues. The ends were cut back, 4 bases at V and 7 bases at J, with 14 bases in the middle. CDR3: CASSIGIIGTQYF. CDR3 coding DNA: TGCGCCAGCAGCATCGGGATTATCGGGACCCAGTACTTC.

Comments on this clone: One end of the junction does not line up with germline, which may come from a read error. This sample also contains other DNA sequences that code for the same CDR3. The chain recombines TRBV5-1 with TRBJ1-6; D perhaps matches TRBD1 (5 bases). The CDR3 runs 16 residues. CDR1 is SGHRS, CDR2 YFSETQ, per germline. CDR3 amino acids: CASSLGTGGSNSPLHF. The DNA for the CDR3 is TGCGCCAGCAGCTTGGGGACGGGGGGTAGCAATTCCCCCCTCCACTTT.

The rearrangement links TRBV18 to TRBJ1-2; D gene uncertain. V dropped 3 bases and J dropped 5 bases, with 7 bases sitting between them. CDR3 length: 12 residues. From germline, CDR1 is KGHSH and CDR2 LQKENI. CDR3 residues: CASSPAGYGYTF. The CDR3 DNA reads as TGTGCCAGCTCACCCGCGGGATATGGCTACACCTTC.

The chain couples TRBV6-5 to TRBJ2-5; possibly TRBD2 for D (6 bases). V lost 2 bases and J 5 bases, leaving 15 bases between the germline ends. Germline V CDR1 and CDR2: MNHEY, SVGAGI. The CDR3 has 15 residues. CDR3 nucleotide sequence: TGTGCCAGCAGTTACAGCGGAGGGTCCGGGGAGACCCAGTACTTC. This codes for CASSYSGGSGETQYF.

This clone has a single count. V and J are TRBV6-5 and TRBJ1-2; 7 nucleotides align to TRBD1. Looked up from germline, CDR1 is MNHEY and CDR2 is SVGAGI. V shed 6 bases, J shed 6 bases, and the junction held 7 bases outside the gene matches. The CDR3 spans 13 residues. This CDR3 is CASRYDRVDGYTF. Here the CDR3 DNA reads TGTGCCAGCAGATACGACAGGGTTGATGGCTACACCTTC.

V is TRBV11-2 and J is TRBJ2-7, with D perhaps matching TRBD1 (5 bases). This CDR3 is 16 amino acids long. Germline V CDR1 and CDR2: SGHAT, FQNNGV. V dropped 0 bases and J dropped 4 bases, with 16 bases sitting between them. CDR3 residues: CASSLDWQGSYYEQYF. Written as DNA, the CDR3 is TGTGCCAGCAGCTTAGATTGGCAGGGATCCTATTACGAGCAGTACTTC.

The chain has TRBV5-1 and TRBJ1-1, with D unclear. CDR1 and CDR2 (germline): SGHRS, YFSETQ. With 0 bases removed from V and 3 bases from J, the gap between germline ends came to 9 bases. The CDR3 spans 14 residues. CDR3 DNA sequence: TGCGCCAGCAGCTTGGCCTCCGGGGACACTGAAGCTTTCTTT. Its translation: CASSLASGDTEAFF.

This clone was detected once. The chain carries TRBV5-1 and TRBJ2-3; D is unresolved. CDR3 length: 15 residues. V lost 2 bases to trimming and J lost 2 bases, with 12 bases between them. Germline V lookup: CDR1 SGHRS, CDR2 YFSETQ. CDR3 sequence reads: CASSLVYSPTDTQYF. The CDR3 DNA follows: TGCGCCAGCAGCTTAGTTTACAGCCCCACAGATACGCAGTATTTT.

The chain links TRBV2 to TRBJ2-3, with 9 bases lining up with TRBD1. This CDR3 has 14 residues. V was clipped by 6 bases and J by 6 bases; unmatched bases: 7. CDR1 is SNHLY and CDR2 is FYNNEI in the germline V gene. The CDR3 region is CASSGTGPWDTQYF. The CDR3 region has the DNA TGTGCCAGCAGCGGGACAGGGCCTTGGGATACGCAGTATTTT.

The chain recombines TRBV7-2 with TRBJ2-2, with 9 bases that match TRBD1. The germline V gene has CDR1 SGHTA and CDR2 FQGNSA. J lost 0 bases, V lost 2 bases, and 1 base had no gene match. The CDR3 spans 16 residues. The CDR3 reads CASSLRTGANTGELFF. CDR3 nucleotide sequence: TGTGCCAGCAGCTTAAGGACAGGGGCGAACACCGGGGAGCTGTTTTTT.

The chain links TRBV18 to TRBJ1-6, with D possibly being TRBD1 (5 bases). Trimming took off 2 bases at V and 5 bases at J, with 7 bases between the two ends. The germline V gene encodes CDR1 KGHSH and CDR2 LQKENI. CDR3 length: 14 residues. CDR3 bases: TGTGCCAGCTCACCAACCAGGGATAATTCACCCCTCCACTTT. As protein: CASSPTRDNSPLHF.

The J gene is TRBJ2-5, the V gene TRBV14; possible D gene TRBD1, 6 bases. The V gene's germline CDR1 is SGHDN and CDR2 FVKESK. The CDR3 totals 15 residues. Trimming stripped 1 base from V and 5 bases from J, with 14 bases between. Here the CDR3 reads CASSQVGGPGETQYF. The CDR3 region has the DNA TGTGCCAGCAGCCAAGTTGGGGGCCCGGGGGAGACCCAGTACTTC.

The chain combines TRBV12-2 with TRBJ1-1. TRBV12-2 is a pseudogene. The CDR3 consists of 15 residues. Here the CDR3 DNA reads TGTGCAAGTCTATTCCAGGGTTGGAGGGACACTGAAGCTTTCTTT. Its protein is CASLFQGWRDTEAFF.

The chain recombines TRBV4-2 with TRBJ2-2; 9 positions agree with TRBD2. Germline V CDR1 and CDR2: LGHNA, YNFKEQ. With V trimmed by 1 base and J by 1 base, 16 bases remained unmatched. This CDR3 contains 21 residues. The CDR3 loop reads CASSQGVGGGATSGNTGELFF. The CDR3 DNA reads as TGTGCCAGCAGCCAAGGGGTGGGTGGGGGCGCGACTAGCGGGAACACCGGGGAGCTGTTTTTT.

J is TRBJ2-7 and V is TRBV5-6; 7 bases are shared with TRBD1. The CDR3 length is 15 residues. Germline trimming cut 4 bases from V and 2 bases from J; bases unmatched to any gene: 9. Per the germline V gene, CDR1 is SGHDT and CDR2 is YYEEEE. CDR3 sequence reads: CASSQAGTVAYEQYF. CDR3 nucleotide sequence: TGTGCCAGCAGCCAAGCCGGGACAGTCGCCTACGAGCAGTACTTC.

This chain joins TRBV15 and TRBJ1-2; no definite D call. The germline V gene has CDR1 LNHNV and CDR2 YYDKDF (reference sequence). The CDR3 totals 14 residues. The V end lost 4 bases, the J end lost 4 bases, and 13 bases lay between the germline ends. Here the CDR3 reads CATSKAPGPYGYTF. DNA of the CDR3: TGTGCCACCAGCAAGGCCCCGGGTCCCTATGGCTACACCTTC.

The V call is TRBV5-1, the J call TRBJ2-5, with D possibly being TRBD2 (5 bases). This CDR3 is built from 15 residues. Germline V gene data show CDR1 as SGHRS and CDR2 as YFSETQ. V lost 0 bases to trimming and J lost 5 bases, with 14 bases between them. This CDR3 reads CASSLVWELGETQYF. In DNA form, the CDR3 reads TGCGCCAGCAGCTTGGTTTGGGAGCTCGGGGAGACCCAGTACTTC.

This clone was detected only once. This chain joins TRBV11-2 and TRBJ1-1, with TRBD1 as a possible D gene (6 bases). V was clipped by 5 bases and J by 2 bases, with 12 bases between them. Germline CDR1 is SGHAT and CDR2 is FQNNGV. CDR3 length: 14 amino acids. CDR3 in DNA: TGTGCCAGCAGCCCCGGGGGGCATAACACTGAAGCTTTCTTT. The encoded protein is CASSPGGHNTEAFF.

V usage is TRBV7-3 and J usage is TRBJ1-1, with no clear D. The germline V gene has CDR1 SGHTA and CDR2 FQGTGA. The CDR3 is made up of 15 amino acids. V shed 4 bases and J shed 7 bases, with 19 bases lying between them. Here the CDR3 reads CASSSAHTLRIEAFF. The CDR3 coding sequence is TGTGCCAGCAGCTCAGCACATACCCTCAGGATTGAAGCTTTCTTT.

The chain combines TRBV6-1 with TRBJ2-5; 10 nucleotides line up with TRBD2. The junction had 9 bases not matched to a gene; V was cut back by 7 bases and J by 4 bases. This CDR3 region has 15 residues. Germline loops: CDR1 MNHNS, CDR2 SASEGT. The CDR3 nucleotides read TGTGCCAGCACCCCGGAGCGGGGGGGCAGAGAGACCCAGTACTTC. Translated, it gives CASTPERGGRETQYF.

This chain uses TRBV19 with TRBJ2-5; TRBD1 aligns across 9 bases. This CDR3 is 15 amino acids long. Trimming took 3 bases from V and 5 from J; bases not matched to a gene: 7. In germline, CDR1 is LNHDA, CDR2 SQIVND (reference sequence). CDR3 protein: CASSIHRGREETQYF. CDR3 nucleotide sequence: TGTGCCAGTAGTATCCACAGGGGGCGCGAGGAGACCCAGTACTTC.